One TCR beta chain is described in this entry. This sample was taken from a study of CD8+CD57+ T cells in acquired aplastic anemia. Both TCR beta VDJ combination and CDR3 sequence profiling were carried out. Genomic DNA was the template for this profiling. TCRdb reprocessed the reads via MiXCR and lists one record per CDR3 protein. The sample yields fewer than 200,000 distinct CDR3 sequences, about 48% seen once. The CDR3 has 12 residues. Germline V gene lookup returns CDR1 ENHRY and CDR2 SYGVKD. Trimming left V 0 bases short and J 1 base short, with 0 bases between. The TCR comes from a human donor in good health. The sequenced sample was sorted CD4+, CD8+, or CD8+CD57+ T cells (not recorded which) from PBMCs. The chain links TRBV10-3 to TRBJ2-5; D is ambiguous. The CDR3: CAISESQETQYF. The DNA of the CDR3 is TGTGCCATCAGTGAGTCCCAAGAGACCCAGTACTTC.